This TCR beta chain stems from a study of blood T cell repertoires in COVID-19. The overall study: Whether acute or convalescent, the COVID-19 samples came from the United States, Italy and Spain. PBMCs, B-cell-depleted T cells, or T cells were the source of the cDNA or gDNA that made up the material.

Original analysis: Amplification of reference gene primers provided the estimated nucleated cell counts. Produced via immunoSEQ multiplex PCR; TCRdb's table is partial and in-frame only. Clone size and V and J calls were adopted from that table, with D and trimming inferred from the DNA. In the table there are over 60,000 clones, about 82% of which are singletons. The CDR3 runs to 15 residues. V was pared by 4 bases and J by 3 bases, with 15 bases between. Germline loops: CDR1 MNHEY, CDR2 SVGEGT. This clone was seen more than once but under ten times. The sequenced sample consisted of peripheral blood. The rearrangement uses TRBV6-2 or TRBV6-3 and TRBJ1-1; D gene uncertain. The TCR originated in a human donor in a cohort sampled during active COVID-19. In DNA, the CDR3 is TGTGCCAGCAGTTCCCACGAGCGGGTGGACACTGAAGCTTTCTTT. Encoded protein: CASSSHERVDTEAFF.